Sequencing of this T cell receptor (beta chain) was carried out in a study of T cell responses to AZD1222 COVID-19 vaccine. Study results and limitations: Recipients of two AZD1222 doses showed rising Spike-specific TCR breadth and depth.

As concerns this clone: Its antigen is still unknown.

Data came from immunoSEQ multiplex PCR; TCRdb stores just in-frame clones and leaves some out. Of under 200,000 clones listed, 80% to 90% are singletons. This CDR3 spans 17 amino acids. Trimming removed 1 base from V and 0 bases from J; junction bases left unmatched: 10. The germline V gene has CDR1 SGHRS and CDR2 YFSETQ. V and J are TRBV5-1 and TRBJ2-7; the match to TRBD1 covers 7 bases. This TCR was recovered from an adult in good health. The starting material was peripheral blood, obtained on day 0 of MenACWY control vaccination. CDR3: CASSLLGSGTVSYEQYF. The CDR3 DNA sequence: TGCGCCAGCAGCTTGCTGGGATCCGGGACAGTCTCCTACGAGCAGTACTTC.